The 23 T cell receptor beta chains below all came from one sample that was sequenced in a study of T cells in Graves' hyperthyroidism and ophthalmopathy (dated by TCRdb to between 2018 and 2020). To prepare the library, multiplex PCR was applied. Sequenced on an Illumina HiSeq 2000. The TCR beta CDR3 regions were amplified from RNA transcripts. The first round of RT-PCR for the TCR CDR3 was performed with the HTBI primer set and the Qiagen OneStep RT-PCR kit. The raw public data were reprocessed by TCRdb itself: fastp quality trimming at Q25, MiXCR clonotype calling, in-frame beta chains only. Each record represents a unique CDR3 protein, reported with the most common genes and DNA among its rows. The sample includes hundreds of thousands of distinct CDR3 sequences, with roughly 14% observed a single time. The ten largest account for approximately 25% of the sample. What was sequenced was blood. Receptors originate from a woman aged 25-40 years with Graves' hyperthyroidism.

This clonotype was observed a single time. The junction departs from germline at one end; a sequencing error may be responsible. The V gene is TRBV7-2, the J gene TRBJ1-6; weak D call: TRBD1 (5 bases). This CDR3 region has 17 residues. Per the germline V gene, CDR1 is SGHTA and CDR2 is FQGNSA. The CDR3 is CGSSRRRGGEGNSPLHF. The CDR3 coding sequence is TGTGGCAGCAGCCGGCGTCGGGGGGGGGAGGGTAATTCACCCCTCCACTTT. Full variable domain (missing parts from reference TRBV7-2 and TRBJ1-6): GAGVSQSPSNKVTEKGKDVELRCDPISGHTALYWYRQSLGQGLEFLIYFQGNSAPDKSGLPSDRFSAERTGGSVSTLTIQRTQQEDSAVYLCGSSRRRGGEGNSPLHFGNGTRLTVT.

This clonotype has a handful of counts. The V gene is TRBV4-3, the J gene TRBJ2-2, with D perhaps TRBD2 (6 bases). Germline V lookup: CDR1 LGHNA, CDR2 YSLEER. Trimming pared 2 bases from V and 6 bases from J, leaving 16 bases between. CDR3 length equals 16 residues. This chain's CDR3 is CASSQPTGSKSGELFF. CDR3 DNA sequence: TGCGCCAGCAGCCAACCAACCGGGAGCAAGTCCGGGGAGCTGTTTTTT.

This clonotype has only a few counts. V usage is TRBV6-1 and J usage is TRBJ1-6, with a tentative D call TRBD1 (6 bases). CDR1 and CDR2 from the germline V gene are MNHNS and SASEGT. V was cut by 8 bases and J by 8 bases, with 10 bases left in between. This CDR3 region has 12 residues. The CDR3 loop is CASGTGYSPLHF. The CDR3 nucleotides read TGTGCCAGCGGAACAGGGTATTCACCCCTCCACTTT.

Regarding this clonotype: One junction end disagrees with the germline gene, perhaps due to a read error. This sequence joins TRBV19 and TRBJ2-5, with D perhaps given as TRBD1 or TRBD2 (6 bases each). The CDR3 loop spans 14 amino acids. Per the germline V gene, CDR1 is LNHDA and CDR2 is SQIVND (reference sequence). CDR3 nucleotide sequence: TGTGCCAGTAGTTTCGGGACCGGGGGCGCGACCCGGTACTTC. It translates to CASSFGTGGATRYF.

A few counts support this clonotype. V usage is TRBV5-5 and J usage is TRBJ2-3; TRBD1 aligns across 7 bases. V trimming: 3 bases; J trimming: 2 bases; junction bases outside the gene matches: 6. The CDR3 totals 15 residues. Germline V gene data show CDR1 as SGHKS and CDR2 as YYEKEE (reference sequence). CDR3 DNA: TGTGCCAGCAGCTGGGGGACAGCGTACACAGATACGCAGTATTTT. Its protein is CASSWGTAYTDTQYF.

The rearrangement uses TRBV29-1 and TRBJ2-3; tentative D call: TRBD1 (6 bases). Trimming took off 8 bases at V and 0 bases at J, with 15 bases between the two ends. This CDR3 region has 14 residues. Germline CDR1 reads SQVTM; CDR2 reads ANQGSEA. CDR3 loop: CSLEGGGSTDTQYF. CDR3 sequence (DNA): TGCAGCCTCGAAGGGGGTGGAAGCACAGATACGCAGTATTTT.

This clonotype has ten or more counts. In DNA, the CDR3 is TGTGCCACCAGTGGAGGGGTCGTCTCTCAGCCCCAGCATTTT. Its translation: CATSGGVVSQPQHF. The chain couples TRBV24-1 to TRBJ1-5, with D possibly being TRBD1 (5 bases). The germline V and J ends were trimmed by 5 bases and 6 bases, with 13 bases remaining between them. CDR3 size: 14 residues. CDR1 and CDR2 from the germline V gene are KGHDR and SFDVKD.

At least ten counts were recorded for this clonotype. The chain carries TRBV29-1 and TRBJ2-1, with D perhaps matching TRBD1 (6 bases). V dropped 4 bases and J dropped 10 bases, with 11 bases sitting between them. The germline V gene has CDR1 SQVTM and CDR2 ANQGSEA. This CDR3 is built from 11 residues. The CDR3 bases are TGCAGCGTTGTGGGGGCTAGGGAGCAGTTCTTC. This encodes CSVVGAREQFF.

This clonotype was seen ten or more times. The gene calls are TRBV11-2 and TRBJ2-5; no clear D gene. Trimming pared 3 bases from V and 7 bases from J, leaving 21 bases between. CDR3 length equals 16 residues. Germline V lookup: CDR1 SGHAT, CDR2 FQNNGV. The CDR3 loop reads CASSFLTSDSGGTQYF. As DNA, the CDR3 is TGTGCCAGCAGCTTCCTTACAAGTGACTCAGGCGGGACCCAGTACTTC.

This clonotype occurred many times. This chain uses TRBV11-2 with TRBJ1-1; D is unresolved. Germline V lookup: CDR1 SGHAT, CDR2 FQNNGV. V lost 1 base and J 4 bases, leaving 4 bases between the germline ends. The CDR3 has 12 residues. The CDR3 coding sequence is TGTGCCAGCAGCTTAGGAGTCACTGAAGCTTTCTTT. It specifies CASSLGVTEAFF.

This clonotype showed up just a few times. V is TRBV5-1 and J is TRBJ2-2; a possible D gene is TRBD1 (6 bases). V was clipped by 0 bases and J by 3 bases, with 12 bases between them. The CDR3 length is 16 residues. Germline V CDR1 and CDR2: SGHRS, YFSETQ. The CDR3 region is CASSLGAGVDTGELFF. For the CDR3, the DNA is TGCGCCAGCAGCTTGGGAGCAGGGGTGGACACCGGGGAGCTGTTTTTT.

This clonotype was counted at least ten times. The chain is built from TRBV12-3 or TRBV12-4 and TRBJ1-5; 8 bases align to TRBD1. Unmatched junction bases numbered 3, after V lost 5 bases and J lost 3 bases. This CDR3 region has 14 residues. CDR3 in DNA: TGTGCCAGCAGTCCACAGGGGGACAATCAGCCCCAGCATTTT. Amino acids: CASSPQGDNQPQHF.

This clonotype was observed many times. The chain uses TRBV24-1 and TRBJ2-3; the D gene could be TRBD1 or TRBD2 (5 bases each). The germline V gene encodes CDR1 KGHDR and CDR2 SFDVKD. The CDR3 consists of 15 residues. V was trimmed by 2 bases and J by 5 bases, leaving 13 bases between them. CDR3 DNA sequence: TGTGCCACCAGTGATTGGGGACCGGCGGGAGATACGCAGTATTTT. This encodes CATSDWGPAGDTQYF.

This clonotype was found many times. The rearrangement uses TRBV28 and TRBJ2-1; tentative D call: TRBD2 (5 bases). In germline, CDR1 is MDHEN, CDR2 SYDVKM. The V end was cut by 8 bases, the J end by 5 bases, with 13 bases between. This CDR3 has 13 residues. CDR3 sequence (DNA): TGTGCCAGCCGCTCATCCGGGGACAATGAGCAGTTCTTC. This codes for CASRSSGDNEQFF.

This sequence joins TRBV7-9 and TRBJ1-5; the match to TRBD1 covers 7 bases. The CDR3 runs to 14 residues. The germline gives CDR1 SEHNR, CDR2 FQNEAQ (reference sequence). Losses at the gene ends were 6 bases for V and 7 bases for J; bases not matched to a gene: 9. The CDR3 nucleotides read TGTGCCAGCAGTCAGACAGGGATCGGGCAGCCCCAGCATTTT. It translates to CASSQTGIGQPQHF.

This clonotype was found many times. The chain joins TRBV9 to TRBJ1-1; no definite D call. V was shortened by 0 bases and J by 3 bases, with 9 bases between the two germline ends. This CDR3 is built from 14 residues. The germline gives CDR1 SGDLS, CDR2 YYNGEE. The CDR3 nucleotides read TGTGCCAGCAGCGTAGCTACGAGGGACACTGAAGCTTTCTTT. It encodes CASSVATRDTEAFF.

This clonotype has just a few counts. CDR3 region: CSARVRDTGELFF. DNA of the CDR3: TGCAGTGCTAGAGTCCGGGACACCGGGGAGCTGTTTTTT. The genes are TRBV20-1 and TRBJ2-2; unclear D gene. The CDR3 has 13 residues. Trimming pared 1 base from V and 3 bases from J, leaving 6 bases between. The germline V gene has CDR1 DFQATT and CDR2 SNEGSKA (reference sequence).

The CDR3 DNA follows: TGTGCCAGCATCCTTAGGGGGGCAACCCCCCAACTAGAAAAGTTTAACGAAGAGACCCAGTACTTC. The encoded protein is CASILRGATPQLEKFNEETQYF. The V gene is TRBV7-8, the J gene TRBJ2-5; D tentatively fits TRBD1 or TRBD2 (6 bases each). The CDR3 is made up of 22 amino acids. Trimming took off 7 bases at V and 3 bases at J, with 39 bases between the two ends. CDR1 and CDR2 from the germline V gene are SGHVS and FQNEAQ.

The chain recombines TRBV18 with TRBJ2-7; 8 bases align to TRBD2. The CDR3 is 14 residues long. Trimming took 4 bases from V and 3 from J; bases not matched to a gene: 5. Germline lookup yields CDR1 KGHSH and CDR2 LQKENI. The CDR3 nucleotides read TGTGCCAGCTCACAGAGCGGGAGTGTCTACGAGCAGTACTTC. Encoded protein: CASSQSGSVYEQYF.

This clonotype was picked up many times. This rearrangement joins TRBV6-2 or TRBV6-3 to TRBJ2-2; D is unresolved. V was shortened by 6 bases and J by 6 bases, with 5 bases between the two germline ends. The CDR3 length is 11 residues. CDR1 MNHEY and CDR2 SVGEGT come from the germline V gene. The CDR3 DNA is TGTGCCAGCAGCCGGGCCGGGGAGCTGTTTTTT. Amino acids: CASSRAGELFF.

The chain joins TRBV5-1 to TRBJ2-3, with 9 nucleotides matching TRBD1. J lost 3 bases, V lost 4 bases, and 15 bases had no gene match. Germline V gives CDR1 SGHRS, CDR2 YFSETQ. CDR3 length: 18 amino acids. CDR3 nucleotide sequence: TGCGCCAGCAGCCCCATGGGACAGGGTTATGTCGGAACAGATACGCAGTATTTT. This codes for CASSPMGQGYVGTDTQYF.

With respect to this clonotype: The CDR3 does not close with the conserved phenylalanine or tryptophan, likely indicating a read error. The chain recombines TRBV2 with TRBJ1-6; TRBD1 might be the D (5 bases). Trimming shortened V by 4 bases and J by 0 bases, and 13 bases separated the two germline ends. CDR3 length: 17 residues. The germline CDR1 and CDR2 sequences are SNHLY and FYNNEI. CDR3 DNA: TGTGCCAGCAGTGCACAGGCAACTTCCTCCTATAATTCACCCCTCCACCTT. Amino acid sequence: CASSAQATSSYNSPLHL.

This clonotype occurred many times. The chain recombines TRBV10-3 with TRBJ2-5, with 9 bases identical to TRBD2. The germline V gene encodes CDR1 ENHRY and CDR2 SYGVKD. The ends lost 6 bases at V and 4 bases at J; junction bases unmatched: 6. CDR3 length equals 14 residues. The CDR3 loop reads CAIRSSGNRETQYF. The CDR3 coding sequence is TGTGCCATCAGGTCTAGCGGGAATCGAGAGACCCAGTACTTC.